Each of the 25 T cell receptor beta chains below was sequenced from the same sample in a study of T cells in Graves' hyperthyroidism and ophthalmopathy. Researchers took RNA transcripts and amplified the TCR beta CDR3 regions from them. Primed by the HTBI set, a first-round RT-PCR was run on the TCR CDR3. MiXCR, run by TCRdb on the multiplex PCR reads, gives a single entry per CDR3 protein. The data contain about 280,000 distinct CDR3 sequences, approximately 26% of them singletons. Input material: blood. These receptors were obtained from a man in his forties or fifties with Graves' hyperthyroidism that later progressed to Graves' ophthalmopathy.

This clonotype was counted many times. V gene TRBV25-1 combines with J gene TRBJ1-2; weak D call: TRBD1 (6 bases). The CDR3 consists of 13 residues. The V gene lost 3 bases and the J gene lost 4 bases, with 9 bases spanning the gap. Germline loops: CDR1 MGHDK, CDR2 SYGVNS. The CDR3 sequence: CASSEGGSYGYTF. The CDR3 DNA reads TGTGCCAGCAGTGAGGGGGGCAGCTATGGCTACACCTTC.

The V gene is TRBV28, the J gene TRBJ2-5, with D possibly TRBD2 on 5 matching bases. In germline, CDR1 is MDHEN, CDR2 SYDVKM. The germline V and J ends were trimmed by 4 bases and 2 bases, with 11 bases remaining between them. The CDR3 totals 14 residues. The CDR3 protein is CASSSPGFQETQYF. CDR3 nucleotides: TGTGCCAGCAGTTCCCCGGGATTTCAAGAGACCCAGTACTTC.

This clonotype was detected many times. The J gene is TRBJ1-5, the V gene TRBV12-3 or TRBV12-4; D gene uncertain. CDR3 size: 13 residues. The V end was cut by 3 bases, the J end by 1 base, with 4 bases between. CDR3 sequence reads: CASSFNSNQPQHF. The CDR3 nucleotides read TGTGCCAGCAGTTTTAACAGCAATCAGCCCCAGCATTTT.

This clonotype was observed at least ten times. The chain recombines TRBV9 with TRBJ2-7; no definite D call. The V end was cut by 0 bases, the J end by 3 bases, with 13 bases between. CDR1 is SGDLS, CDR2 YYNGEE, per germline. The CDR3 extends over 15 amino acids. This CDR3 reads CASSVGGDAYYEQYF. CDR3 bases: TGTGCCAGCAGCGTAGGGGGTGACGCCTACTACGAGCAGTACTTC.

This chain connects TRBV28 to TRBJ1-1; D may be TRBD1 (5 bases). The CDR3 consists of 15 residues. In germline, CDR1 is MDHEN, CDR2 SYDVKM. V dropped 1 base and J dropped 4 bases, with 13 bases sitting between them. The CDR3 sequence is CASSLSPGSVTEAFF. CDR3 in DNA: TGTGCCAGCAGTTTATCTCCAGGGTCAGTCACTGAAGCTTTCTTT.

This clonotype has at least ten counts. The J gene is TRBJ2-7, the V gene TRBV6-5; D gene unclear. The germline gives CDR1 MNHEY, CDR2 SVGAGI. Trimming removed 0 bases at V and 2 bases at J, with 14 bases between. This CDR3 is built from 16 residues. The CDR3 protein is CASSYSIQLTTYEQYF. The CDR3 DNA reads TGTGCCAGCAGTTACTCGATCCAGCTTACAACCTACGAGCAGTACTTC.

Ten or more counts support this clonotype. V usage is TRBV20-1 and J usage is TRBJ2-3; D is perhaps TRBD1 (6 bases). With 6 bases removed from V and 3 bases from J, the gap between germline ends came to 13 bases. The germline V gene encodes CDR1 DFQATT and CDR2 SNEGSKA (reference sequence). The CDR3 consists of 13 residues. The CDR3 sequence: CSAPRGVTDTQYF. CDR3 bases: TGCAGTGCCCCCAGGGGAGTGACAGATACGCAGTATTTT.

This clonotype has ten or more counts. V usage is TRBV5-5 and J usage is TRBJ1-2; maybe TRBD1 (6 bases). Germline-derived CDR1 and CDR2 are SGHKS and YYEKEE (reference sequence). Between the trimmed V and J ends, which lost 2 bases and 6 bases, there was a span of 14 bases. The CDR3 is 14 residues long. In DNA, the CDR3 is TGTGCCAGCAGCTTCGCAGGGGACTGGGATGGCTACACCTTC. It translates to CASSFAGDWDGYTF.

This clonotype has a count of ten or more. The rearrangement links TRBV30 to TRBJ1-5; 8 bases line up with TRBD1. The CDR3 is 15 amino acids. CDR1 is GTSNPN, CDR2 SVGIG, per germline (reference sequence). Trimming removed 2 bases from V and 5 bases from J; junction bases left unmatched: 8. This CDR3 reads CAWSISGGSYQPQHF. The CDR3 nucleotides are TGTGCCTGGAGTATATCAGGGGGCTCCTATCAGCCCCAGCATTTT.

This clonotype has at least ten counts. CDR3 in DNA: TGTGCCAGCAGTTACGGGGCGTCGAAGGAGACCCAGTACTTC. This gives the protein CASSYGASKETQYF. This chain joins TRBV6-2 or TRBV6-3 and TRBJ2-5; D may be TRBD1 (5 bases). The germline V gene has CDR1 MNHEY and CDR2 SVGEGT. This CDR3 spans 14 amino acids. Trimming cost V 2 bases and J 5 bases, with 12 bases left between them.

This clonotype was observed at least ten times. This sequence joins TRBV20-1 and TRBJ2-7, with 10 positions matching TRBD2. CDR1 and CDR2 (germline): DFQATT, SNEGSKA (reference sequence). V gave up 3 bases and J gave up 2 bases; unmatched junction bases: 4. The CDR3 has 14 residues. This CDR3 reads CSARALAGAYEQYF. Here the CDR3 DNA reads TGCAGTGCTAGGGCCCTAGCGGGAGCCTACGAGCAGTACTTC.

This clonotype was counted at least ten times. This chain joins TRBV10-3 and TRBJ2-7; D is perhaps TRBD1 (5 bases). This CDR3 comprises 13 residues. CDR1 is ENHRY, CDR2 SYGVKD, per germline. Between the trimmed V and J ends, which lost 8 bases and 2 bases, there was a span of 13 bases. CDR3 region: CAIAQQGAYEQYF. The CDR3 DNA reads TGTGCCATCGCCCAGCAGGGTGCCTACGAGCAGTACTTC.

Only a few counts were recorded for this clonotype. In nucleotides, the CDR3 is TGTGCCAGCAGTTTAGACAGGGGGCGAAGCAATCAGCCCCAGCATTTT. It translates to CASSLDRGRSNQPQHF. The chain recombines TRBV12-3 or TRBV12-4 with TRBJ1-5; TRBD1 aligns across 9 bases. The V gene end was trimmed by 1 base and the J gene end by 1 base; junction bases not matched to a gene: 2. The length of the CDR3 is 16 residues.

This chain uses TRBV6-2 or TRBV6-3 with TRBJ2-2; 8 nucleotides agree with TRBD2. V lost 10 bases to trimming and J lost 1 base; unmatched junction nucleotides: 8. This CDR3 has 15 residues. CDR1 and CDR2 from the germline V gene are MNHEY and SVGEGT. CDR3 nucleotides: TGTGCCACTAAGCCGGGACTAGGGAACACCGGGGAGCTGTTTTTT. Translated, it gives CATKPGLGNTGELFF.

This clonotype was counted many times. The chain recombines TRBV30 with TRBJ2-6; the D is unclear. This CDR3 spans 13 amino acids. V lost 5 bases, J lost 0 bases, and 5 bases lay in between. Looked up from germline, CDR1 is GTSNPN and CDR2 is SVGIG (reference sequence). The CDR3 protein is CAWDGSGANVLTF. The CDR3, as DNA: TGTGCCTGGGATGGCTCTGGGGCCAACGTCCTGACTTTC.

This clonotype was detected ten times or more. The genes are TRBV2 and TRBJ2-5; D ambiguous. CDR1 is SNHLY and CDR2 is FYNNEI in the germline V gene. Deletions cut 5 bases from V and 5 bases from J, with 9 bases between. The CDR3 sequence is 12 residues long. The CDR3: CASSNIGETQYF. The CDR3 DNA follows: TGTGCCAGCAGTAATATAGGGGAGACCCAGTACTTC.

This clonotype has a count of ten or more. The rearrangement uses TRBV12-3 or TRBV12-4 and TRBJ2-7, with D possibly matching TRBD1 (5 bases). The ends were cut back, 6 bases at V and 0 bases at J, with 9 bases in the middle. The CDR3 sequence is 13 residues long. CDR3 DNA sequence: TGTGCCAGCAGCCTGCAGGGCTCCTACGAGCAGTACTTC. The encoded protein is CASSLQGSYEQYF.

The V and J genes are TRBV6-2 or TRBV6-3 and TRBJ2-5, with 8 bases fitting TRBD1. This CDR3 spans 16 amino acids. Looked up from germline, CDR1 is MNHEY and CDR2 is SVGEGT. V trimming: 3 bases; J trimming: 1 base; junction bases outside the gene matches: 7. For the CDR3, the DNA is TGTGCCAGCAGTTATCCCCTCGGACAGGGCCAAGAGACCCAGTACTTC. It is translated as CASSYPLGQGQETQYF.

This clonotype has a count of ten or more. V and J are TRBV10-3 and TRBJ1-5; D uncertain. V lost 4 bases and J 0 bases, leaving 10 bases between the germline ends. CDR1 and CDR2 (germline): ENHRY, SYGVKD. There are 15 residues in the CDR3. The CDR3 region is CAISGERHSNQPQHF. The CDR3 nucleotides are TGTGCCATCAGTGGAGAGAGGCATAGCAATCAGCCCCAGCATTTT.

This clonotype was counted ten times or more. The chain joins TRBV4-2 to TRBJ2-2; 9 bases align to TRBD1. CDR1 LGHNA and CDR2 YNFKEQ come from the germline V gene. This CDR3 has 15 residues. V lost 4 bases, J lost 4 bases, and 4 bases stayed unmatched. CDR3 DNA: TGTGCCAGCAGCCTCCGGGACAGGGTCACCGGGGAGCTGTTTTTT. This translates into CASSLRDRVTGELFF.

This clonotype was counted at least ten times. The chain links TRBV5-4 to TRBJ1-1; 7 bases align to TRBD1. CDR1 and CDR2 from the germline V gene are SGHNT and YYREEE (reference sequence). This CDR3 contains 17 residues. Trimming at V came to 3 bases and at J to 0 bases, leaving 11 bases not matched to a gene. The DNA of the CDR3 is TGTGCCAGCAGCTGGGGGGCCAGGGGGAACATGAACACTGAAGCTTTCTTT. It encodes CASSWGARGNMNTEAFF. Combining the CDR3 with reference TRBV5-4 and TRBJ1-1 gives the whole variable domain ETGVTQSPTHLIKTRGQQVTLRCSSQSGHNTVSWYQQALGQGPQFIFQYYREEENGRGNFPPRFSGLQFPNYSSELNVNALELDDSALYLCASSWGARGNMNTEAFFGQGTRLTVV.

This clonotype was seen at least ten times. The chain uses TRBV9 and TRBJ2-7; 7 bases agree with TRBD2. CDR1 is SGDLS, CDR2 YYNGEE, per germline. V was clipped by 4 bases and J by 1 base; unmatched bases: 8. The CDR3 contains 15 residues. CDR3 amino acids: CASSPRLGGSYEQYF. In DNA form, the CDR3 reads TGTGCCAGCAGCCCCAGGCTGGGGGGGTCCTACGAGCAGTACTTC.

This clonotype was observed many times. The CDR3 is CANILGPEMGRTEAFF. CDR3 DNA sequence: TGTGCCAACATACTGGGGCCGGAGATGGGTCGCACTGAAGCTTTCTTT. The V and J genes are TRBV10-3 and TRBJ1-1; D perhaps matches TRBD1 (5 bases). The germline V gene has CDR1 ENHRY and CDR2 SYGVKD. CDR3 length: 16 residues. Trimming shortened V by 10 bases and J by 4 bases, and 25 bases separated the two germline ends.

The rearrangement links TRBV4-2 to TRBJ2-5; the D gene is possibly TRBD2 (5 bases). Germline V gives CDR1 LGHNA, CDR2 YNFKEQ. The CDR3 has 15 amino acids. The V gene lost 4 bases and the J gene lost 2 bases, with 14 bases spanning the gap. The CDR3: CASSPSVTIQETQYF. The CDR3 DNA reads TGTGCCAGCAGCCCGTCCGTGACTATTCAAGAGACCCAGTACTTC.

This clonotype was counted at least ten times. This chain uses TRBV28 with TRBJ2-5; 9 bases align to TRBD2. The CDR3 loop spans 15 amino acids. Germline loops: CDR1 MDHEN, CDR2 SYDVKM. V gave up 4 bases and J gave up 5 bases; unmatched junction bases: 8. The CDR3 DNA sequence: TGTGCCAGCAGTTCTCCTACTAGCGGGCGGGAGACCCAGTACTTC. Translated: CASSSPTSGRETQYF. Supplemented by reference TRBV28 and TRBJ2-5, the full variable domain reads DVKVTQSSRYLVKRTGEKVFLECVQDMDHENMFWYRQDPGLGLRLIYFSYDVKMKEKGDIPEGYSVSREKKERFSLILESASTNQTSMYLCASSSPTSGRETQYFGPGTRLLVL.